The 26 T cell receptor beta chains reported below all come from one sample, sequenced in a study of vaccination effects on CD4 cells after COVID-19. CD4+ T cell isolation took place after more than eight days of culture. Of the BNT162b2 and mRNA-1273 vaccines, participants received two doses of one or the other. The assay was immunoSEQ multiplex PCR, and TCRdb's table has in-frame clones only and misses some. Among nearly 45,000 clones listed, about three quarters were seen once. Their specific antigens are unknown. This specimen was CD4+ T cells from PBMCs cultured without peptide, taken after COVID-19 vaccination. The receptors come from a human donor who received a COVID-19 vaccine.

The chain recombines TRBV4-1 with TRBJ1-6, with D perhaps matching TRBD1 (6 bases). Trimming stripped 4 bases from V and 8 bases from J, with 12 bases between. This CDR3 is 14 amino acids long. Germline values: CDR1 MGHRA, CDR2 YSYEKL. Written as DNA, the CDR3 is TGCGCCAGCAGCCCCCGGACAGTCGATTCACCCCTCCACTTT. It codes for CASSPRTVDSPLHF.

The chain recombines TRBV7-9 with TRBJ2-5; D might be TRBD1 (6 bases). Germline CDR1 is SEHNR and CDR2 is FQNEAQ (reference sequence). The CDR3 is 17 amino acids. V was pared by 0 bases and J by 4 bases, with 18 bases between. CDR3 in amino acids: CASSLAVQGVGRETQYF. DNA for the CDR3: TGTGCCAGCAGCTTAGCGGTACAGGGTGTGGGACGAGAGACCCAGTACTTC.

The chain employs TRBV2 and TRBJ1-2, with a possible D match to TRBD1 (5 bases). The V gene lost 7 bases and the J gene lost 1 base, with 16 bases spanning the gap. From germline, CDR1 is SNHLY and CDR2 FYNNEI. The CDR3 has 15 amino acids. CDR3: CASTAYGGGNYGYTF. The CDR3 nucleotides are TGTGCCAGCACCGCTTATGGGGGTGGTAACTATGGCTACACCTTC.

The CDR3 DNA is TGTGCCTGGAGGGATCCCCGGGACATCTCCTACGAGCAGTACTTC. Amino acid sequence: CAWRDPRDISYEQYF. The chain is built from TRBV30 and TRBJ2-7; D may be TRBD1 (6 bases). Germline CDR1 GTSNPN, CDR2 SVGIG (reference sequence). V lost 3 bases, J lost 0 bases, and 15 bases lay in between. The CDR3 is made up of 15 amino acids.

Details on this clone: The sample carries other DNA sequences with the same CDR3. The CDR3 region is CSVAGGIQETQYF. The CDR3, as DNA: TGCAGCGTTGCAGGGGGTATCCAAGAGACCCAGTACTTC. V and J are TRBV29-1 and TRBJ2-5, with TRBD1 matching over 7 bases. CDR1 SQVTM and CDR2 ANQGSEA come from the germline V gene. This CDR3 region has 13 residues. V shed 4 bases and J 1 base; nucleotides not matched to a gene: 3.

In this sample, this clone turned up once. The chain joins TRBV27 to TRBJ2-4, with 12 bases matching TRBD1. Unmatched junction bases numbered 13, after V lost 4 bases and J lost 3 bases. Germline-derived CDR1 and CDR2 are MNHEY and SMNVEV (reference sequence). This CDR3 has 19 amino acids. The CDR3 loop reads CASSSTGTGGLLSKNIQYF. Written as DNA, the CDR3 is TGTGCCAGCAGTTCAACCGGGACAGGGGGCCTTTTAAGCAAAAACATTCAGTACTTC.

Here the CDR3 reads CASSERRPPKYQETQYF. CDR3 in DNA: TGTGCCAGCAGTGAAAGGAGGCCCCCAAAGTACCAAGAGACCCAGTACTTC. V usage is TRBV25-1 and J usage is TRBJ2-5, with D tentatively TRBD2 (5 bases). The V gene lost 2 bases and the J gene lost 0 bases, with 16 bases spanning the gap. Germline V gives CDR1 MGHDK, CDR2 SYGVNS. The CDR3 covers 17 residues. Full variable domain (remainder filled in from reference TRBV25-1 and TRBJ2-5): EADIYQTPRYLVIGTGKKITLECSQTMGHDKMYWYQQDPGMELHLIHYSYGVNSTEKGDLSSESTVSRIRTEHFPLTLESARPSHTSQYLCASSERRPPKYQETQYFGPGTRLLVL.

The chain joins TRBV9 to TRBJ2-1; TRBD2 matches at 9 bases. The CDR3 has 18 residues. V was clipped by 0 bases and J by 8 bases; unmatched bases: 15. Germline V CDR1 and CDR2: SGDLS, YYNGEE. The CDR3 nucleotides read TGTGCCAGCAGCGTAGAGGCTTGGGGAGGCGGGGGGGCATATGAGCAGTTCTTC. Amino acids: CASSVEAWGGGGAYEQFF.

The chain carries TRBV7-6 and TRBJ1-2, with D perhaps matching TRBD1 (6 bases). In germline, CDR1 is SGHVS, CDR2 FNYEAQ. The CDR3 consists of 15 residues. The ends were cut back, 5 bases at V and 5 bases at J, with 18 bases in the middle. DNA of the CDR3: TGTGCCAGCAGCCCCGGGGGGGGCAAAGTGTATGGCTACACCTTC. It specifies CASSPGGGKVYGYTF.

The CDR3 region is CASSFGGVGANYGYTF. DNA for the CDR3: TGCGCCAGCAGCTTTGGGGGGGTCGGGGCGAACTATGGCTACACCTTC. The J gene is TRBJ1-2, the V gene TRBV5-1; D might be TRBD1 (5 bases). There are 16 residues in the CDR3. V lost 2 bases and J 2 bases, leaving 16 bases between the germline ends. Germline loops: CDR1 SGHRS, CDR2 YFSETQ.

The chain combines TRBV18 with TRBJ1-2; D possibly corresponds to TRBD1 (5 bases). Germline V CDR1 and CDR2: KGHSH, LQKENI. The ends were cut back, 5 bases at V and 7 bases at J, with 14 bases in the middle. CDR3 length: 13 residues. CDR3 region: CASSTDGAGGYTF. CDR3 in DNA: TGTGCCAGCTCAACGGACGGGGCCGGTGGCTACACCTTC. Based on the CDR3 plus reference TRBV18 and TRBJ1-2, the full variable domain is NAGVMQNPRHLVRRRGQEARLRCSPMKGHSHVYWYRQLPEEGLKFMVYLQKENIIDESGMPKERFSAEFPKEGPSILRIQQVVRGDSAAYFCASSTDGAGGYTFGSGTRLTVV.

The chain links TRBV25-1 to TRBJ1-4; TRBD1 might be the D (5 bases). Trimming removed 5 bases at V and 8 bases at J, with 18 bases between. Germline CDR1 is MGHDK and CDR2 is SYGVNS. The CDR3 spans 15 residues. The DNA for the CDR3 is TGTGCCAGCAGTACGAAGAGGGGCGCAGAAGAAAAACTGTTTTTT. Translation gives CASSTKRGAEEKLFF.

V is TRBV24-1 and J is TRBJ1-2, with no clear D. V dropped 3 bases and J dropped 7 bases, with 11 bases sitting between them. The CDR3 runs to 13 residues. In germline, CDR1 is KGHDR, CDR2 SFDVKD. The CDR3 spells CATSDGKGGGYTF. In nucleotides, the CDR3 is TGTGCCACCAGTGATGGGAAAGGCGGTGGCTACACCTTC.

The sample holds one count of this clone. V and J are TRBV3-1 (or the pseudogene TRBV3-2) and TRBJ1-2; TRBD1 might be the D (6 bases). This CDR3 is built from 14 residues. Germline-derived CDR1 and CDR2 are LGHDT and YNNKEL (reference sequence). The V gene lost 2 bases and the J gene lost 7 bases, with 14 bases spanning the gap. The CDR3, as DNA: TGTGCCAGCAGCCAACAAATAAGGGGGACTGGCTACACCTTC. This encodes CASSQQIRGTGYTF.

Here the CDR3 reads CASSFLDSSYNSPLHF. The CDR3, as DNA: TGCGCCAGCAGCTTCCTCGATAGCTCCTATAATTCACCCCTCCACTTT. This chain links TRBV5-1 with TRBJ1-6, with D unclear. The CDR3 has 16 amino acids. The germline V gene has CDR1 SGHRS and CDR2 YFSETQ. With 2 bases removed from V and 0 bases from J, the gap between germline ends came to 9 bases. Filled out from reference TRBV5-1 and TRBJ1-6, the complete variable domain reads KAGVTQTPRYLIKTRGQQVTLSCSPISGHRSVSWYQQTPGQGLQFLFEYFSETQRNKGNFPGRFSGRQFSNSRSEMNVSTLELGDSALYLCASSFLDSSYNSPLHFGNGTRLTVT.

CDR3 protein: CAISADRGMDGYTF. DNA of the CDR3: TGTGCCATCAGTGCCGACAGGGGTATGGATGGCTACACCTTC. The J gene is TRBJ1-2, the V gene TRBV10-3; 8 bases line up with TRBD1. The CDR3 is 14 amino acids. V shed 4 bases and J 6 bases; nucleotides not matched to a gene: 7. Germline V gene sequence: CDR1 ENHRY, CDR2 SYGVKD.

V usage is TRBV19 and J usage is TRBJ2-1; 12 bases are shared with TRBD2. Losses at the gene ends were 5 bases for V and 12 bases for J; bases not matched to a gene: 11. Per germline, CDR1 LNHDA and CDR2 SQIVND (reference sequence). This CDR3 spans 15 amino acids. The CDR3: CASSLLAGGLPGQFF. In DNA form, the CDR3 reads TGTGCCAGTAGTCTACTAGCGGGAGGCCTGCCGGGGCAGTTCTTC.

CDR3 nucleotides: TGTGCCAGCAGTAGCGGGAGGGCCACAGATACGCAGTATTTT. The encoded protein is CASSSGRATDTQYF. The chain couples TRBV6-2 or TRBV6-3 to TRBJ2-3; TRBD2 aligns across 10 bases. This CDR3 region has 14 residues. Germline V gene lookup returns CDR1 MNHEY and CDR2 SVGEGT. J gave up 2 bases and V 5 bases, and 1 base lay outside the gene matches.

The CDR3 DNA follows: TGTGCCAGCAGTTACTCGGTGTCGCGCCTCACAGATACGCAGTATTTT. Amino acid sequence: CASSYSVSRLTDTQYF. The chain uses TRBV6-5 and TRBJ2-3; D not certain. The germline V gene encodes CDR1 MNHEY and CDR2 SVGAGI. V dropped 0 bases and J dropped 2 bases, with 12 bases sitting between them. The CDR3 extends over 16 amino acids.

V and J are TRBV5-1 and TRBJ2-7; 8 nucleotides line up with TRBD2. The ends lost 5 bases at V and 2 bases at J; junction bases unmatched: 9. Germline CDR1 SGHRS, CDR2 YFSETQ. The CDR3 has 15 amino acids. This CDR3 reads CASSLTGSGTYEQYF. CDR3 coding DNA: TGCGCCAGCAGTTTGACAGGTAGCGGGACCTACGAGCAGTACTTC.

The chain recombines TRBV6-5 with TRBJ1-2; TRBD1 might be the D (6 bases). CDR3 size: 14 residues. With 8 bases removed from V and 5 bases from J, the gap between germline ends came to 18 bases. Looked up from germline, CDR1 is MNHEY and CDR2 is SVGAGI. The chain's CDR3 is CASGPTGTEYGYTF. In nucleotides, the CDR3 is TGTGCCAGCGGCCCAACAGGGACCGAATATGGCTACACCTTC.

V gene TRBV18 combines with J gene TRBJ1-5; a weak D match, TRBD1 (5 bases). Germline CDR1 and CDR2: KGHSH and LQKENI. The CDR3 is made up of 16 amino acids. The V and J ends lost 0 bases and 0 bases respectively, with 9 bases between them. The CDR3 is CASSPPGGYSNQPQHF. The CDR3 DNA is TGTGCCAGCTCACCACCGGGGGGTTATAGCAATCAGCCCCAGCATTTT.

The chain joins TRBV7-9 to TRBJ1-5; D is unclear. Trimming took off 1 base at V and 4 bases at J, with 20 bases between the two ends. This CDR3 is 18 amino acids long. CDR1 is SEHNR, CDR2 FQNEAQ, per germline (reference sequence). The CDR3 here is CASSLGQVWEDPNQPQHF. For the CDR3, the DNA is TGTGCCAGCAGCTTAGGGCAGGTTTGGGAGGACCCTAATCAGCCCCAGCATTTT.

This clone was recorded once. The rearrangement uses TRBV2 and TRBJ1-1; D is unresolved. This CDR3 contains 12 residues. Germline assignment: CDR1 SNHLY and CDR2 FYNNEI. The V gene lost 6 bases and the J gene lost 6 bases, with 11 bases spanning the gap. In DNA, the CDR3 is TGTGCCAGCAGGGATCAGGTAGCTGAAGCTTTCTTT. This codes for CASRDQVAEAFF.

J is TRBJ1-2 and V is TRBV2, with 8 nucleotides matching TRBD1. Looked up from germline, CDR1 is SNHLY and CDR2 is FYNNEI. V lost 6 bases and J lost 3; bases outside the gene matches: 3. The CDR3 totals 13 residues. CDR3 coding DNA: TGTGCCAGCAGAGCGGACAGGGACTATGGCTACACCTTC. Translated, it gives CASRADRDYGYTF.

The table lists this clone with a count of one. The V call is TRBV10-2, the J call TRBJ2-5, with a possible D match to TRBD2 (6 bases). The V end lost 2 bases, the J end lost 5 bases, and 15 bases lay between the germline ends. This CDR3 has 15 residues. The V gene's germline CDR1 is WSHSY and CDR2 SAAADI. CDR3: CASSEGGTGFETQYF. In DNA form, the CDR3 reads TGCGCCAGCAGTGAGGGCGGGACGGGGTTTGAGACCCAGTACTTC.